These 26 T cell receptor beta chains came from one sample sequenced in a study of graft-versus-host responses after intestinal transplantation. For these receptors, no antigen is known. TCRdb keeps only in-frame clones here, not all; method: immunoSEQ multiplex PCR. Here the sample spans about 88,000 clones, less than 95% being singletons. The sample here was unstimulated CD4+ T cells sorted from spleen or lymph node cells, taken before transplant. All receptors derive from a human donor who was the organ donor for an intestinal transplant.

The chain carries TRBV28 and TRBJ2-7; D is unclear. The CDR3 totals 14 residues. V was trimmed by 6 bases and J by 3 bases, leaving 15 bases between them. The germline CDR1 and CDR2 sequences are MDHEN and SYDVKM. This CDR3 is CASRETEAVYEQYF. Here the CDR3 DNA reads TGTGCCAGCAGGGAAACAGAGGCGGTCTACGAGCAGTACTTC.

In its sample, this clone was seen a few times. CDR3 coding DNA: TGTGCCAGCAGCTTAGGGACAAACTATGGCTACACCTTC. It is translated as CASSLGTNYGYTF. The chain combines TRBV7-9 with TRBJ1-2, with D possibly matching TRBD1 (5 bases). Deletions cut 1 base from V and 2 bases from J, with 5 bases between. The CDR3 covers 13 residues. Germline V lookup: CDR1 SEHNR, CDR2 FQNEAQ (reference sequence).

The chain recombines TRBV5-8 with TRBJ1-2; a weak D match, TRBD1 (5 bases). V shed 5 bases and J shed 0 bases, with 14 bases lying between them. The germline gives CDR1 SGHTS, CDR2 YDEGEE. The CDR3 contains 15 residues. CDR3 in DNA: TGTGCCAGCAGTAAAGAAAAGGGGACTAACTATGGCTACACCTTC. Protein: CASSKEKGTNYGYTF.

The chain couples TRBV18 to TRBJ2-7; 7 bases are a match to TRBD1. The ends lost 1 base at V and 4 bases at J; junction bases unmatched: 10. CDR1 is KGHSH and CDR2 is LQKENI in the germline V gene. This CDR3 has 16 amino acids. CDR3 region: CASSPLLVGGLYEQYF. The DNA of the CDR3 is TGTGCCAGCTCACCACTCCTGGTAGGGGGCCTTTACGAGCAGTACTTC.

This sequence joins TRBV5-6 and TRBJ2-1; a weak D match, TRBD2 (6 bases). V dropped 5 bases and J dropped 6 bases, with 18 bases sitting between them. CDR1 SGHDT and CDR2 YYEEEE come from the germline V gene. The CDR3 extends over 15 amino acids. The CDR3 DNA reads as TGTGCCAGCAGAAGGTCCCATAGCGGATTCAATGAGCAGTTCTTC. It specifies CASRRSHSGFNEQFF.

The chain combines TRBV27 with TRBJ2-7; 7 bases fit TRBD2. Germline V gene data show CDR1 as MNHEY and CDR2 as SMNVEV (reference sequence). Unmatched junction bases numbered 3, after V lost 4 bases and J lost 0 bases. There are 14 residues in the CDR3. In DNA form, the CDR3 reads TGTGCCAGCAGTTCCGGGGGGAGCTCCTACGAGCAGTACTTC. This codes for CASSSGGSSYEQYF.

This clone was counted once. The chain has TRBV25-1 and TRBJ1-2; D gene ambiguous. The CDR3 loop spans 15 amino acids. Between the trimmed V and J ends, which lost 5 bases and 0 bases, there was a span of 13 bases. Germline V lookup: CDR1 MGHDK, CDR2 SYGVNS. CDR3 DNA sequence: TGTGCCAGCAGTAAGCTCATCGGGACTAACTATGGCTACACCTTC. It translates to CASSKLIGTNYGYTF.

This chain connects TRBV5-4 to TRBJ2-1; D perhaps matches TRBD2 (6 bases). The length of the CDR3 is 18 residues. Germline V gene sequence: CDR1 SGHNT, CDR2 YYREEE (reference sequence). Trimming took 0 bases from V and 5 from J, leaving 21 bases between them. The CDR3 nucleotides read TGTGCCAGCAGCTTGGTGGGAGGAGGGGACCATTGGAACAATGAGCAGTTCTTC. Translated, it gives CASSLVGGGDHWNNEQFF.

The genes are TRBV30 and TRBJ1-5; D ambiguous. Germline V gene sequence: CDR1 GTSNPN, CDR2 SVGIG (reference sequence). Trimming removed 2 bases at V and 0 bases at J, with 8 bases between. CDR3 size: 14 residues. CDR3 protein: CAWSQTFSNQPQHF. Written as DNA, the CDR3 is TGTGCCTGGAGTCAGACATTTAGCAATCAGCCCCAGCATTTT.

The rearrangement joins TRBV19 to TRBJ1-5, with 7 positions matching TRBD1. Germline assignment: CDR1 LNHDA and CDR2 SQIVND (reference sequence). The CDR3 consists of 15 residues. V shed 5 bases and J 2 bases; nucleotides not matched to a gene: 6. The CDR3 region has the DNA TGTGCCAGTAGTCAGGGGGTTGTGGGCAATCAGCCCCAGCATTTT. Protein: CASSQGVVGNQPQHF. Supplemented by reference TRBV19 and TRBJ1-5, the full variable domain reads DGGITQSPKYLFRKEGQNVTLSCEQNLNHDAMYWYRQDPGQGLRLIYYSQIVNDFQKGDIAEGYSVSREKKESFPLTVTSAQKNPTAFYLCASSQGVVGNQPQHFGDGTRLSIL.

V gene TRBV7-9 combines with J gene TRBJ2-1, with 7 bases aligning to TRBD1. The CDR3 length is 18 residues. Trimming removed 9 bases from V and 8 bases from J; junction bases left unmatched: 25. In germline, CDR1 is SEHNR, CDR2 FQNEAQ (reference sequence). CDR3 loop: CASFGRLEWDSGVYEQFF. The CDR3 bases are TGTGCCAGTTTCGGTAGGCTCGAGTGGGACAGCGGCGTGTATGAGCAGTTCTTC.

This rearrangement joins TRBV7-2 to TRBJ2-7, with D perhaps assigned TRBD1 or TRBD2 (5 bases each). The CDR3 contains 15 residues. Per the germline V gene, CDR1 is SGHTA and CDR2 is FQGNSA. The germline V and J ends were trimmed by 6 bases and 3 bases, with 18 bases remaining between them. The CDR3 sequence: CASRNGRGRDYEQYF. In nucleotides, the CDR3 is TGTGCCAGCAGGAACGGTAGGGGACGGGACTACGAGCAGTACTTC.

V usage is TRBV6-1 and J usage is TRBJ1-1; 9 nucleotides line up with TRBD1. CDR1 is MNHNS, CDR2 SASEGT, per germline. There are 15 residues in the CDR3. The J segment lost 3 bases and the V segment lost 6 bases, leaving 8 bases of the junction unmatched. The CDR3, as DNA: TGTGCCAGCAGGGGGACAGGGTCAGGGGACACTGAAGCTTTCTTT. Translated: CASRGTGSGDTEAFF.

This clone appeared a few times. The CDR3 loop reads CAISGDRGLGNTIYF. CDR3 DNA sequence: TGTGCCATCAGTGGGGACAGGGGGCTTGGAAACACCATATATTTT. The chain recombines TRBV10-3 with TRBJ1-3, with 12 bases matching TRBD1. J gave up 3 bases and V 4 bases, and 1 base lay outside the gene matches. The germline V gene has CDR1 ENHRY and CDR2 SYGVKD. There are 15 residues in the CDR3.

This sequence joins TRBV5-1 and TRBJ1-2, with D maybe TRBD1 (6 bases). Germline V gene sequence: CDR1 SGHRS, CDR2 YFSETQ. The CDR3 spans 14 residues. V shed 0 bases and J shed 2 bases, with 8 bases lying between them. The CDR3: CASSLAGQNYGYTF. As DNA, the CDR3 is TGCGCCAGCAGCTTGGCCGGACAGAACTATGGCTACACCTTC.

The chain is built from TRBV29-1 and TRBJ2-4; 9 nucleotides agree with TRBD1. This CDR3 contains 15 residues. The ends lost 5 bases at V and 2 bases at J; junction bases unmatched: 7. Germline lookup yields CDR1 SQVTM and CDR2 ANQGSEA. The CDR3 region has the DNA TGCAGCGTTCTCACAGGGGGCGGGTCCAAAAACATTCAGTACTTC. Amino acids: CSVLTGGGSKNIQYF. Based on the CDR3 plus reference TRBV29-1 and TRBJ2-4, the full variable domain is SAVISQKPSRDICQRGTSLTIQCQVDSQVTMMFWYRQQPGQSLTLIATANQGSEATYESGFVIDKFPISRPNLTFSTLTVSNMSPEDSSIYLCSVLTGGGSKNIQYFGAGTRLSVL.

This chain uses TRBV6-5 with TRBJ1-2, with 9 bases lining up with TRBD1. CDR1 is MNHEY and CDR2 is SVGAGI in the germline V gene. V lost 5 bases, J lost 7 bases, and 8 bases stayed unmatched. CDR3 size: 14 residues. The CDR3 loop reads CASSVRDRDGGYTF. DNA for the CDR3: TGTGCCAGCAGTGTCCGGGACAGGGACGGTGGCTACACCTTC.

The rearrangement links TRBV10-3 to TRBJ2-5, with 8 bases fitting TRBD2. The CDR3 totals 14 residues. V shed 10 bases, J shed 1 base, and the junction held 8 bases outside the gene matches. The germline V gene encodes CDR1 ENHRY and CDR2 SYGVKD. In DNA, the CDR3 is TGTGCCACTCACCCAGCGGGGGCCCAAGAGACCCAGTACTTC. Its translation: CATHPAGAQETQYF.

The rearrangement uses TRBV4-3 and TRBJ2-7; possibly TRBD1 or TRBD2 for D (6 bases each). Germline assignment: CDR1 LGHNA and CDR2 YSLEER. The CDR3 is 15 residues long. Between the trimmed V and J ends, which lost 0 bases and 2 bases, there was a span of 11 bases. Here the CDR3 DNA reads TGCGCCAGCAGCCAAGAGCGGAGGGGGGCCTACGAGCAGTACTTC. Its protein is CASSQERRGAYEQYF.

The chain recombines TRBV6-1 with TRBJ1-3; tentatively, D is TRBD1 (6 bases). The CDR3 extends over 11 amino acids. Trimming removed 7 bases from V and 9 bases from J, with 10 bases in between. Germline values: CDR1 MNHNS, CDR2 SASEGT. Here the CDR3 reads CASTGAGTIYF. In DNA, the CDR3 is TGTGCCAGCACAGGGGCCGGCACCATATATTTT.

The chain uses TRBV2 and TRBJ1-5, with D uncertain. CDR3 size: 14 residues. The V gene's germline CDR1 is SNHLY and CDR2 FYNNEI. V was cut by 3 bases and J by 5 bases, with 11 bases left in between. CDR3 residues: CASSDRARDQPQHF. Here the CDR3 DNA reads TGTGCCAGCAGTGACCGGGCCAGAGATCAGCCCCAGCATTTT.

The genes are TRBV4-1 and TRBJ2-4, with TRBD1 identical over 12 bases. J lost 6 bases, V lost 0 bases, and 9 bases had no gene match. The CDR3 consists of 18 residues. CDR1 and CDR2 from the germline V gene are MGHRA and YSYEKL. CDR3 sequence (DNA): TGCGCCAGCAGCCAAGATCGCGGGACAGGGGGCCGTCGAAACATTCAGTACTTC. Its protein product is CASSQDRGTGGRRNIQYF.

This chain joins TRBV28 and TRBJ2-7; D is undetermined. CDR1 is MDHEN and CDR2 is SYDVKM in the germline V gene. V was pared by 5 bases and J by 3 bases, with 5 bases between. This CDR3 has 11 amino acids. In DNA, the CDR3 is TGTGCCAGCAGTACAAACTACGAGCAGTACTTC. This codes for CASSTNYEQYF.

The CDR3 loop reads CASSLSPGELFF. The CDR3 DNA follows: TGTGCCAGCAGCTTAAGTCCCGGGGAGCTGTTTTTT. This chain links TRBV7-3 with TRBJ2-2; D is ambiguous. The CDR3 runs to 12 residues. V was trimmed by 1 base and J by 6 bases, leaving 3 bases between them. Germline V CDR1 and CDR2: SGHTA, FQGTGA. Looking up the rest from reference TRBV7-3 and TRBJ2-2 gives the full variable domain: GAGVSQTPSNKVTEKGKYVELRCDPISGHTALYWYRQSLGQGPEFLIYFQGTGAADDSGLPNDRFFAVRPEGSVSTLKIQRTERGDSAVYLCASSLSPGELFFGEGSRLTVL.

This chain links TRBV30 with TRBJ2-5, with D perhaps matching TRBD1 (5 bases). Germline V gene data show CDR1 as GTSNPN and CDR2 as SVGIG (reference sequence). The CDR3 runs 12 residues. Trimming stripped 0 bases from V and 3 bases from J, with 5 bases between. CDR3 sequence: CAWSVGEETQYF. CDR3 nucleotide sequence: TGTGCCTGGAGTGTAGGGGAAGAGACCCAGTACTTC.

The CDR3 loop is CASSLERPDYNEQFF. CDR3 sequence (DNA): TGCGCCAGCAGCTTGGAGCGACCGGACTACAATGAGCAGTTCTTC. The V gene is TRBV5-1, the J gene TRBJ2-1; D ambiguous. The CDR3 runs to 15 residues. The V gene's germline CDR1 is SGHRS and CDR2 YFSETQ. V lost 0 bases, J lost 3 bases, and 10 bases lay in between.